This is a list of T cell receptor beta chains from one sample in a study of blood T cells in healthy people across ages. Each CDR3 protein gets one entry after TCRdb re-called the 5' RACE reads with MiXCR. The sample lists fewer than 1 million distinct CDR3 sequences, 40% to 50% occurring once. The source material was blood. These receptors originate from a man aged 55 to 70 in good health. Both conserved end residues are part of each CDR3. Fields, in order: CDR3 protein, V gene, J gene.

CDR3aa: CASSVVGTGGDEQFF
v_gene: TRBV9
j_gene: TRBJ2-1

CDR3aa: CASKLTSGGAYNEQFF
v_gene: TRBV5-1
j_gene: TRBJ2-1

CDR3aa: CASSLGPRSYEQYF
v_gene: TRBV7-2
j_gene: TRBJ2-7

CDR3aa: CASSWTAGGLRETQYF
v_gene: TRBV7-9
j_gene: TRBJ2-5

CDR3aa: CASSPWTGSSYEQYF
v_gene: TRBV7-2
j_gene: TRBJ2-7

CDR3aa: CATSSPTGGLNQPQHF
v_gene: TRBV15
j_gene: TRBJ1-5

CDR3aa: CASRPGQGDEQFF
v_gene: TRBV13
j_gene: TRBJ2-1

CDR3aa: CASSKAFSSTDTQYF
v_gene: TRBV11-1
j_gene: TRBJ2-3

CDR3aa: CASSVRQGSGEQFF
v_gene: TRBV7-9
j_gene: TRBJ2-1

CDR3aa: CASSLARQGTQPQHF
v_gene: TRBV5-6
j_gene: TRBJ1-5

CDR3aa: CSVEEPAQEGAFF
v_gene: TRBV29-1
j_gene: TRBJ1-1

CDR3aa: CATAGGNQPQYF
v_gene: TRBV12-3/TRBV12-4
j_gene: TRBJ2-5

CDR3aa: CSVEDLRTNGYTF
v_gene: TRBV29-1
j_gene: TRBJ1-2

CDR3aa: CASSQDNHGEETQYF
v_gene: TRBV4-3
j_gene: TRBJ2-5

CDR3aa: CASTEPGQGNTEAFF
v_gene: TRBV11-2
j_gene: TRBJ1-1

CDR3aa: CAWRGEPLYEQYF
v_gene: TRBV30
j_gene: NA

CDR3aa: CASSLTRYPQYF
v_gene: TRBV7-8
j_gene: TRBJ2-3

CDR3aa: CASSPDLNEKLFF
v_gene: TRBV5-4
j_gene: TRBJ1-4

CDR3aa: CSARARLAGGLEQYF
v_gene: TRBV20-1
j_gene: NA

CDR3aa: CVSSFQTQNTEAFF
v_gene: TRBV7-9
j_gene: TRBJ1-1

CDR3aa: CATLARAGFEAFF
v_gene: TRBV7-9
j_gene: TRBJ1-1

CDR3aa: CASSPTSGQRFNEQFF
v_gene: TRBV7-9
j_gene: TRBJ2-1

CDR3aa: CASSQQAGGGTDTQYF
v_gene: TRBV4-2
j_gene: TRBJ2-3

CDR3aa: CAIRDLTGAGTEAFF
v_gene: TRBV10-3
j_gene: TRBJ1-1

CDR3aa: CATSDSGQMGTQYF
v_gene: TRBV24-1
j_gene: TRBJ2-5

CDR3aa: CASSQGTWDSPLHF
v_gene: TRBV7-2
j_gene: TRBJ1-6

CDR3aa: CATSRSVRGANVLTF
v_gene: TRBV15
j_gene: TRBJ2-6

CDR3aa: CASSYTAGGRNTEAFF
v_gene: TRBV6-5
j_gene: TRBJ1-1

CDR3aa: CASSSGGGWGTQYF
v_gene: TRBV6-5
j_gene: TRBJ2-5

CDR3aa: CSAKLPGLADYNEQFF
v_gene: TRBV20-1
j_gene: TRBJ2-1